These T cell receptor beta chains were read from a single sample in a study of blood T cell repertoires in COVID-19. Clones were read by immunoSEQ multiplex PCR, and TCRdb kept only the in-frame ones, dropping some. The sample has a few hundred thousand clones, roughly 87% seen once. Sequencing input: peripheral blood. All receptors derive from a human donor in a cohort sampled during active COVID-19. Each CDR3 is given with its conserved first and last residue. A D gene is named only where the DNA matches it firmly. Only part of the rows carry a size: once, few, many, or a class if the clone is expanded.

v_call	d_call	cdr3_length	clone_size	j_call	cdr3_aa	cdr3_nt
TRBV5-6	-	14	-	TRBJ1-2	CASSLMGTTGGYTF	TGTGCCAGCAGCTTGATGGGCACCACCGGTGGCTACACCTTC
TRBV5-4	TRBD1	14	-	TRBJ1-1	CASSLQGMNTEAFF	TGTGCCAGCAGCCTACAGGGGATGAACACTGAAGCTTTCTTT
TRBV30	-	15	-	TRBJ2-1	CAWSRRTTTYNEQFF	TGTGCCTGGAGTAGAAGGACTACAACCTACAATGAGCAGTTCTTC
TRBV28	TRBD2	15	-	TRBJ2-7	CASSLLAGEVYEQYF	TGTGCCAGCAGTTTATTGGCGGGGGAAGTCTACGAGCAGTACTTC
TRBV5-4	-	14	-	TRBJ2-7	CASSGDLLIREQYF	TGTGCCAGCAGCGGGGACTTATTAATTAGGGAGCAGTACTTC
TRBV6-5	TRBD1	14	-	TRBJ1-2	CASSSRDSLYGYTF	TGTGCCAGCAGTTCTCGGGACAGCCTCTATGGCTACACCTTC
TRBV28	TRBD1	14	-	TRBJ1-4	CASHGGRGLEKLFF	TGTGCCAGCCATGGGGGCAGGGGGCTCGAAAAACTGTTTTTT
TRBV19	TRBD2	16	-	TRBJ2-3	CASSNSGGVGTDTQYF	TGTGCCAGTAGTAATAGCGGGGGGGTAGGCACAGATACGCAGTATTTT
TRBV18	TRBD1	14	-	TRBJ1-4	CASSTQGADEKLFF	TGTGCCAGCTCAACACAGGGGGCCGATGAAAAACTGTTTTTT
TRBV30	-	14	-	TRBJ2-7	CAWSAGVNLREQYF	TGTGCCTGGAGTGCAGGGGTAAACCTACGAGAGCAGTACTTC
TRBV7-8	-	14	-	TRBJ1-4	CASTRGGYNEKLFF	TGTGCCAGCACCCGCGGGGGGTATAATGAAAAACTGTTTTTT
TRBV7-9	-	11	-	TRBJ2-7	CASSPGQEQYF	TGTGCCAGCAGCCCTGGACAGGAGCAGTACTTC
TRBV30	-	13	-	TRBJ2-5	CAWSVTVQETQYF	TGTGCCTGGAGTGTAACAGTCCAAGAGACCCAGTACTTC
TRBV28	-	14	-	TRBJ1-6	CASFEGLYNSPLHF	TGTGCCAGCTTCGAGGGCCTCTATAATTCACCCCTCCACTTT
TRBV2	TRBD1	15	-	TRBJ2-6	CASGQGARGANVLTF	TGTGCCAGCGGACAGGGGGCGCGTGGGGCCAACGTCCTGACTTTC
TRBV6-2/TRBV6-3	TRBD1	16	-	TRBJ1-4	CASSHYRDRRNQELFF	TGTGCCAGCAGCCACTACCGGGACAGACGGAATCAAGAACTGTTTTTT
TRBV5-1	TRBD1	15	-	TRBJ1-2	CASSLDGTAVYGYTF	TGCGCCAGCAGCCTAGACGGGACAGCTGTCTATGGCTACACCTTC
TRBV12-3/TRBV12-4	TRBD1	12	many	TRBJ1-2	CASRHTGGGYTF	TGTGCCAGCAGACACACAGGGGGCGGCTACACCTTC